Below, 24 T cell receptor beta chains from the same sample are listed, as sequenced in a study of T cells in Graves' hyperthyroidism and ophthalmopathy. TCR beta CDR3 regions were amplified from RNA. An initial round of RT-PCR targeting the TCR CDR3 relied on the HTBI primer set. TCRdb re-called the multiplex PCR reads with MiXCR, one entry per CDR3 protein. The table shows 200,000 to 250,000 distinct CDR3 sequences, with about a sixth occurring only once. Sequenced input: blood. These receptor sequences come from a young woman with Graves' ophthalmopathy.

This clonotype was seen ten or more times. This rearrangement joins TRBV2 to TRBJ1-1, with D uncertain. This CDR3 comprises 12 residues. CDR1 is SNHLY and CDR2 is FYNNEI in the germline V gene. Deletions cut 6 bases from V and 5 bases from J, with 10 bases between. Written as DNA, the CDR3 is TGTGCCAGCAGGACGGTCGGGACTGAAGCTTTCTTT. Translation: CASRTVGTEAFF.

This clonotype was counted at least ten times. V gene TRBV30 combines with J gene TRBJ1-5; 8 nucleotides match TRBD1. This CDR3 is built from 14 residues. The germline CDR1 and CDR2 sequences are GTSNPN and SVGIG (reference sequence). V was pared by 2 bases and J by 6 bases, with 6 bases of the junction left unmatched. The DNA of the CDR3 is TGTGCCTGGAGTCCGCGACAGGGGCCTCAGCCCCAGCATTTT. The encoded protein is CAWSPRQGPQPQHF.

This clonotype came up many times. The rearrangement joins TRBV2 to TRBJ1-1; 7 bases line up with TRBD1. The length of the CDR3 is 16 residues. In germline, CDR1 is SNHLY, CDR2 FYNNEI. V lost 1 base to trimming and J lost 4 bases; unmatched junction nucleotides: 9. CDR3 protein: CASSEDRRGLGTEAFF. CDR3 sequence (DNA): TGTGCCAGCAGTGAAGATCGGAGGGGGCTTGGCACTGAAGCTTTCTTT.

This clonotype was picked up many times. V gene TRBV27 combines with J gene TRBJ2-7; TRBD2 might be the D (5 bases). Trimming took off 0 bases at V and 6 bases at J, with 9 bases between the two ends. The CDR3 loop spans 13 amino acids. Germline CDR1 MNHEY, CDR2 SMNVEV (reference sequence). In DNA form, the CDR3 reads TGTGCCAGCAGTTTATCGGCGGGTTCCGAGCAGTACTTC. Its translation is CASSLSAGSEQYF.

Ten or more counts support this clonotype. CDR3: CASSVAGGVSTGELFF. In DNA, the CDR3 is TGTGCCAGCAGCGTAGCTGGGGGGGTAAGCACCGGGGAGCTGTTTTTT. The chain is built from TRBV9 and TRBJ2-2, with 7 bases aligning to TRBD2. Germline CDR1 SGDLS, CDR2 YYNGEE. The CDR3 is 16 residues long. With 0 bases clipped from V and 4 bases from J, the junction kept 6 bases outside the gene matches.

This clonotype was detected many times. The V call is TRBV20-1, the J call TRBJ2-3, with TRBD1 matching 9 bases. The CDR3 is 14 amino acids. V lost 3 bases and J lost 4; bases outside the gene matches: 5. Germline V gene lookup returns CDR1 DFQATT and CDR2 SNEGSKA (reference sequence). For the CDR3, the DNA is TGCAGTGCTAGCGACAGGGGGGAGGCAGATACGCAGTATTTT. This gives the protein CSASDRGEADTQYF.

The chain combines TRBV29-1 with TRBJ2-1, with 10 bases identical to TRBD1. This CDR3 has 14 amino acids. Germline assignment: CDR1 SQVTM and CDR2 ANQGSEA. V was clipped by 3 bases and J by 7 bases; unmatched bases: 6. This CDR3 is CSVEGPGQGNEQFF. CDR3 DNA: TGCAGCGTTGAGGGGCCGGGACAGGGGAATGAGCAGTTCTTC.

The V gene is TRBV2, the J gene TRBJ1-5, with 9 bases identical to TRBD1. Germline V CDR1 and CDR2: SNHLY, FYNNEI. V dropped 7 bases and J dropped 7; count of bases not matched to a gene: 14. CDR3 length: 16 residues. The CDR3 nucleotides read TGTGCCAGCACCGGGCTGACAGGGGGAAGTCGGCAGCCCCAGCATTTT. Translated, it gives CASTGLTGGSRQPQHF.

The chain is built from TRBV6-2 or TRBV6-3 and TRBJ2-3, with a tentative D call TRBD1 (6 bases). The CDR3 is 14 amino acids. CDR1 MNHEY and CDR2 SVGEGT come from the germline V gene. Trimming took 5 bases from V and 0 from J, leaving 9 bases between them. This CDR3 is CASSKQGSTDTQYF. The CDR3 coding sequence is TGTGCCAGCAGTAAACAGGGTAGCACAGATACGCAGTATTTT.

The table lists this clonotype with many counts. The chain employs TRBV5-6 and TRBJ2-7, with TRBD2 matching 14 bases. This CDR3 contains 17 residues. Germline CDR1 reads SGHDT; CDR2 reads YYEEEE. The trim removed 6 bases at V and 4 bases at J, leaving 12 bases unmatched. CDR3 sequence: CASTMGLAGDWEYEQYF. CDR3 DNA sequence: TGTGCCAGCACCATGGGACTAGCGGGAGACTGGGAGTACGAGCAGTACTTC.

This clonotype appeared many times. V gene TRBV24-1 combines with J gene TRBJ2-5, with 8 bases that match TRBD2. Germline V gene lookup returns CDR1 KGHDR and CDR2 SFDVKD. The V and J ends lost 4 bases and 4 bases, in that order; junction bases with no gene match: 4. The CDR3 covers 14 residues. The CDR3 nucleotides are TGTGCCACCAGTGACCGCACTAGCGGAGAGACCCAGTACTTC. Its protein is CATSDRTSGETQYF.

This clonotype was observed a handful of times. The J gene is TRBJ2-1, the V gene TRBV12-3 or TRBV12-4, with 11 bases fitting TRBD1. The junction had 7 bases not matched to a gene; V was cut back by 5 bases and J by 4 bases. The CDR3 extends over 16 amino acids. CDR3 in amino acids: CASSPSGTGGYNEQFF. The CDR3 bases are TGTGCCAGCAGTCCGTCCGGGACAGGGGGGTACAATGAGCAGTTCTTC.

As concerns this clonotype: This could be a read error, since a much larger clone is one nucleotide away. The J gene is TRBJ2-1, the V gene TRBV20-1; TRBD2 agrees at 10 bases. CDR3 length: 14 residues. The V gene's germline CDR1 is DFQATT and CDR2 SNEGSKA (reference sequence). The CDR3 sequence is CNAQSGRAGNEQFF. CDR3 DNA: TGCAATGCCCAAAGCGGGAGGGCCGGCAATGAGCAGTTCTTC.

This clonotype was counted between two and nine times. This chain uses TRBV2 with TRBJ2-3, with 10 bases identical to TRBD2. The CDR3 sequence is 16 residues long. V was clipped by 3 bases and J by 2 bases; unmatched bases: 5. From germline, CDR1 is SNHLY and CDR2 FYNNEI. Here the CDR3 DNA reads TGTGCCAGCAGTGAGGGTAGCGGGGGGTCCACAGATACGCAGTATTTT. Its translation is CASSEGSGGSTDTQYF.

This clonotype was counted at least ten times. V and J are TRBV12-5 and TRBJ1-5, with D tentatively TRBD1 (5 bases). The CDR3 sequence is 17 residues long. Between the trimmed V and J ends, which lost 0 bases and 3 bases, there was a span of 15 bases. CDR1 is LGHNT and CDR2 is FRNRAP in the germline V gene. CDR3 nucleotide sequence: TGTGCTAGTGGTTTGGTACTGGTGGGCAGGGACAATCAGCCCCAGCATTTT. Its protein is CASGLVLVGRDNQPQHF.

This clonotype was seen many times. This chain joins TRBV27 and TRBJ1-1, with 9 bases lining up with TRBD1. The V gene end was trimmed by 5 bases and the J gene end by 1 base; junction bases not matched to a gene: 8. The germline V gene encodes CDR1 MNHEY and CDR2 SMNVEV (reference sequence). The length of the CDR3 is 16 residues. As DNA, the CDR3 is TGTGCCAGCAGTCCTCGACAGGGGGACAGGAACACTGAAGCTTTCTTT. Translation gives CASSPRQGDRNTEAFF.

The sample holds many counts of this clonotype. The chain joins TRBV10-3 to TRBJ1-6, with D perhaps matching TRBD1 (5 bases). CDR1 is ENHRY, CDR2 SYGVKD, per germline. The CDR3 has 15 amino acids. The V end was cut by 0 bases, the J end by 10 bases, with 13 bases between. Here the CDR3 reads CAISESGTAKSPLHF. CDR3 nucleotides: TGTGCCATCAGTGAGTCCGGGACCGCCAAATCACCCCTCCACTTT.

This clonotype was counted at least ten times. V usage is TRBV28 and J usage is TRBJ1-1; no definite D call. This CDR3 has 13 residues. Trimming took off 6 bases at V and 6 bases at J, with 14 bases between the two ends. Germline V gene data show CDR1 as MDHEN and CDR2 as SYDVKM. CDR3 sequence: CASSPPLRSEAFF. CDR3 bases: TGTGCCAGCAGCCCTCCTCTTAGATCTGAAGCTTTCTTT.

There are many counts of this clonotype. J is TRBJ1-1 and V is TRBV5-5; no firm D call. CDR3 length equals 20 residues. V was shortened by 2 bases and J by 2 bases, with 28 bases between the two germline ends. Germline values: CDR1 SGHKS, CDR2 YYEKEE (reference sequence). The DNA for the CDR3 is TGTGCCAGCAGCTTTGGAGTCCCCACGAATTTGGGCAAGGCAAACACTGAAGCTTTCTTT. Protein sequence: CASSFGVPTNLGKANTEAFF.

This clonotype was seen only a few times. The J gene is TRBJ2-1, the V gene TRBV20-1, with TRBD2 matching over 15 bases. Germline CDR1 DFQATT, CDR2 SNEGSKA (reference sequence). Unmatched junction bases numbered 7, after V lost 5 bases and J lost 8 bases. CDR3 length: 15 residues. CDR3 bases: TGCAGTGCTCACCCCGGGACTAGCGGGAGGTATGAGCAGTTCTTC. Residues: CSAHPGTSGRYEQFF.

This chain connects TRBV24-1 to TRBJ2-2, with 7 bases lining up with TRBD1. In germline, CDR1 is KGHDR, CDR2 SFDVKD. J was trimmed by 4 bases and V by 0 bases; bases with no gene match: 4. The CDR3 is 16 amino acids. The CDR3: CATSDLRQGPTGELFF. DNA for the CDR3: TGTGCCACCAGTGATTTGAGACAGGGACCCACCGGGGAGCTGTTTTTT.

This clonotype was seen at least ten times. The CDR3 sequence is CASSKVLNEKLFF. The CDR3 DNA reads TGTGCCAGCAGTAAAGTCCTTAATGAAAAACTGTTTTTT. The chain is built from TRBV2 and TRBJ1-4; D call uncertain. CDR3 length equals 13 residues. Germline-derived CDR1 and CDR2 are SNHLY and FYNNEI. The ends were cut back, 5 bases at V and 4 bases at J, with 8 bases in the middle. Drawing the rest from reference TRBV2 and TRBJ1-4, the complete variable domain is EPEVTQTPSHQVTQMGQEVILRCVPISNHLYFYWYRQILGQKVEFLVSFYNNEISEKSEIFDDQFSVERPDGSNFTLKIRSTKLEDSAMYFCASSKVLNEKLFFGSGTQLSVL.

At least ten counts were recorded for this clonotype. The gene calls are TRBV18 and TRBJ1-2, with TRBD1 matching over 9 bases. In germline, CDR1 is KGHSH, CDR2 LQKENI. Trimming at V came to 8 bases and at J to 4 bases, leaving 5 bases not matched to a gene. This CDR3 has 13 amino acids. The chain's CDR3 is CASSPGQGYGYTF. The CDR3, as DNA: TGTGCCAGCAGCCCGGGACAGGGCTATGGCTACACCTTC.

The V and J genes are TRBV29-1 and TRBJ2-1, with 14 nucleotides matching TRBD2. Germline CDR1 and CDR2: SQVTM and ANQGSEA. This CDR3 is built from 17 residues. J lost 10 bases, V lost 6 bases, and 17 bases had no gene match. The CDR3 DNA reads as TGCAGCGTCTCCTACCCCGGGACTAGCGGGAGTGTTAAAGAGCAGTTCTTC. It encodes CSVSYPGTSGSVKEQFF.